A single sample gave rise to the 29 T cell receptor beta chains below, sequenced in a study of shared clonotypes between healthy human individuals. Data came from immunoSEQ multiplex PCR; TCRdb stores just in-frame clones and leaves some out. The repertoire holds about 2.1 million clones, with about 93% as singletons. Terminally differentiated effector memory CD45RA+ cells were excluded by CCR7 positive selection of CD45RO-negative cells. The sample was naive CD8+ T cells from PBMCs. The receptors come from a man between 18 and 29 years old in good health. Some clones in this sample may be carry-over from other donors' samples.

The V call is TRBV7-9, the J call TRBJ1-3; maybe TRBD1 (6 bases). The CDR3 covers 19 residues. Germline-derived CDR1 and CDR2 are SEHNR and FQNEAQ (reference sequence). Trimming shortened V by 1 base and J by 0 bases, and 19 bases separated the two germline ends. CDR3 protein: CASSLDLIGQRYSGNTIYF. CDR3 bases: TGTGCCAGCAGCTTAGATTTAATTGGACAGAGATACTCTGGAAACACCATATATTTT.

The chain is built from TRBV4-3 and TRBJ2-2; no clear D gene. The V gene lost 0 bases and the J gene lost 4 bases, with 15 bases spanning the gap. CDR3 length equals 17 residues. The V gene's germline CDR1 is LGHNA and CDR2 YSLEER. Here the CDR3 DNA reads TGCGCCAGCAGCCAAGACCGGAGACAACATGCCACCGGGGAGCTGTTTTTT. It encodes CASSQDRRQHATGELFF.

The chain has TRBV27 and TRBJ2-7; unclear D gene. The CDR3 length is 13 residues. CDR1 is MNHEY, CDR2 SMNVEV, per germline (reference sequence). V lost 6 bases, J lost 0 bases, and 9 bases lay in between. The CDR3 DNA follows: TGTGCCAGCAGAGAGCGTAGCTCCTACGAGCAGTACTTC. This codes for CASRERSSYEQYF.

V and J are TRBV6-1 and TRBJ2-7, with D possibly being TRBD1 (6 bases). With 2 bases removed from V and 4 bases from J, the gap between germline ends came to 15 bases. The CDR3 has 15 amino acids. From germline, CDR1 is MNHNS and CDR2 SASEGT. CDR3 region: CASSESLGHLYEQYF. As DNA, the CDR3 is TGTGCCAGCAGTGAATCTCTGGGACACCTGTACGAGCAGTACTTC.

The count of this clone is one. The CDR3 nucleotides read TGCAGCGTTGCGGACTTCCCCTACGAGCAGTACTTC. Translating gives CSVADFPYEQYF. V usage is TRBV29-1 and J usage is TRBJ2-7; the D gene is possibly TRBD2 (5 bases). Germline CDR1 reads SQVTM; CDR2 reads ANQGSEA. The CDR3 extends over 12 amino acids. Trimming took off 4 bases at V and 2 bases at J, with 9 bases between the two ends.

The chain has TRBV7-8 and TRBJ2-7; TRBD1 agrees at 7 bases. The CDR3 extends over 19 amino acids. Germline loops: CDR1 SGHVS, CDR2 FQNEAQ. V was clipped by 3 bases and J by 0 bases; unmatched bases: 17. In DNA, the CDR3 is TGTGCCAGCAGCTTGGCAAAACAGAAAGGGGGCTTTGGCTCCTACGAGCAGTACTTC. This encodes CASSLAKQKGGFGSYEQYF.

The chain recombines TRBV5-4 with TRBJ1-1; D call uncertain. CDR1 and CDR2 (germline): SGHNT, YYREEE (reference sequence). V lost 0 bases to trimming and J lost 4 bases, with 16 bases between them. The CDR3 runs 16 residues. The CDR3 bases are TGTGCCAGCAGCTTGGATCCTTCCGAGTCCCGCACTGAAGCTTTCTTT. It specifies CASSLDPSESRTEAFF.

The chain combines TRBV11-2 with TRBJ2-1; D remains unclear. CDR1 is SGHAT and CDR2 is FQNNGV in the germline V gene. The CDR3 is 16 residues long. The germline V and J ends were trimmed by 0 bases and 6 bases, with 15 bases remaining between them. CDR3 in DNA: TGTGCCAGCAGCTTAGATCCCGTGGGCAGCTTCAATGAGCAGTTCTTC. Translation: CASSLDPVGSFNEQFF.

The V gene is TRBV11-3, the J gene TRBJ2-7; 7 bases line up with TRBD2. Germline V lookup: CDR1 SGHNT, CDR2 YENEEA. V shed 0 bases, J shed 2 bases, and the junction held 10 bases outside the gene matches. The CDR3 consists of 17 residues. The CDR3 DNA reads as TGTGCCAGCAGCTTAGAGCGGGGGACGGAGTCGCCCTACGAGCAGTACTTC. Protein: CASSLERGTESPYEQYF. Variable domain in full (rest from reference TRBV11-3 and TRBJ2-7): EAGVVQSPRYKIIEKKQPVAFWCNPISGHNTLYWYLQNLGQGPELLIRYENEEAVDDSQLPKDRFSAERLKGVDSTLKIQPAELGDSAVYLCASSLERGTESPYEQYFGPGTRLTVT.

The chain has TRBV28 and TRBJ2-2; D ambiguous. V was clipped by 3 bases and J by 5 bases, with 16 bases between them. This CDR3 has 16 residues. The germline gives CDR1 MDHEN, CDR2 SYDVKM. The CDR3 coding sequence is TGTGCCAGCAGTTTCCAGCGTATCAGCTGGACCGGGGAGCTGTTTTTT. Translated, it gives CASSFQRISWTGELFF.

The rearrangement uses TRBV27 and TRBJ2-7; D is undetermined. Germline V gene sequence: CDR1 MNHEY, CDR2 SMNVEV (reference sequence). This CDR3 contains 15 residues. Trimming shortened V by 4 bases and J by 4 bases, and 17 bases separated the two germline ends. The DNA for the CDR3 is TGTGCCAGCAGTTCAATGACAAGGGATGGATACGAGCAGTACTTC. Protein: CASSSMTRDGYEQYF.

The rearrangement links TRBV19 to TRBJ2-7; 10 bases are shared with TRBD1. V lost 0 bases, J lost 5 bases, and 7 bases stayed unmatched. This CDR3 contains 16 residues. Germline CDR1 LNHDA, CDR2 SQIVND (reference sequence). CDR3: CASSIDGQGVVNEQYF. CDR3 bases: TGTGCCAGTAGTATAGATGGACAGGGGGTCGTCAACGAGCAGTACTTC.

The chain recombines TRBV2 with TRBJ1-5; D unclear. Germline CDR1 SNHLY, CDR2 FYNNEI. Trimming cost V 6 bases and J 2 bases, with 14 bases left between them. The CDR3 has 15 residues. The CDR3 protein is CASRVYRSGNQPQHF. The CDR3, as DNA: TGTGCCAGCAGGGTTTATAGGTCTGGCAATCAGCCCCAGCATTTT.

CDR3 coding DNA: TGTGCCAGCAGTTTGATGCCTACCGGGGAGCTGTTTTTT. It translates to CASSLMPTGELFF. The V call is TRBV27, the J call TRBJ2-2, with D uncertain. The CDR3 contains 13 residues. CDR1 MNHEY and CDR2 SMNVEV come from the germline V gene (reference sequence). Trimming removed 3 bases at V and 5 bases at J, with 7 bases between.

The V gene is TRBV7-9, the J gene TRBJ1-2; no clear D. The CDR3 covers 17 residues. CDR1 SEHNR and CDR2 FQNEAQ come from the germline V gene (reference sequence). V lost 0 bases and J 3 bases, leaving 17 bases between the germline ends. Written as DNA, the CDR3 is TGTGCCAGCAGCTTAGCACCGGGCTCGGGTTCAGACTATGGCTACACCTTC. Protein sequence: CASSLAPGSGSDYGYTF.

The V gene is TRBV19, the J gene TRBJ2-7; TRBD2 might be the D (5 bases). Looked up from germline, CDR1 is LNHDA and CDR2 is SQIVND (reference sequence). The CDR3 covers 14 residues. Trimming cost V 0 bases and J 6 bases, with 12 bases left between them. CDR3 sequence reads: CASSIEVLAGEQYF. CDR3 nucleotide sequence: TGTGCCAGTAGTATAGAGGTCCTAGCCGGCGAGCAGTACTTC.

The chain combines TRBV27 with TRBJ2-3, with TRBD2 matching over 16 bases. J gave up 3 bases and V 0 bases, and 3 bases lay outside the gene matches. CDR1 MNHEY and CDR2 SMNVEV come from the germline V gene (reference sequence). This CDR3 contains 18 residues. CDR3 coding DNA: TGTGCCAGCAGTTTATCGGGACTAGCGGGAGGGCCAACAGATACGCAGTATTTT. This gives the protein CASSLSGLAGGPTDTQYF.

The genes are TRBV27 and TRBJ1-2; D possibly corresponds to TRBD1 (6 bases). CDR3 length: 14 amino acids. CDR1 MNHEY and CDR2 SMNVEV come from the germline V gene (reference sequence). The V end lost 3 bases, the J end lost 7 bases, and 15 bases lay between the germline ends. This CDR3 is CASSFSGAASGYTF. CDR3 nucleotides: TGTGCCAGCAGTTTCTCGGGGGCGGCCTCTGGCTACACCTTC.

CDR3 nucleotides: TGTGCCAGCAGCTTGGAGGAGGGATTCTCTCACTATGGCTACACCTTC. Its translation: CASSLEEGFSHYGYTF. The chain links TRBV5-6 to TRBJ1-2; D is ambiguous. The CDR3 covers 16 residues. Germline CDR1 is SGHDT and CDR2 is YYEEEE. Trimming removed 0 bases at V and 3 bases at J, with 15 bases between.

The V call is TRBV27, the J call TRBJ1-2; 9 nucleotides agree with TRBD1. The CDR3 is 17 residues long. V was pared by 5 bases and J by 2 bases, with 12 bases of the junction left unmatched. Per germline, CDR1 MNHEY and CDR2 SMNVEV (reference sequence). CDR3 amino acids: CASSPQPGQGVNYGYTF. The CDR3, as DNA: TGTGCCAGCAGTCCTCAGCCGGGACAGGGAGTAAACTATGGCTACACCTTC.

CDR3 nucleotides: TGTGCCAGCAGCTTCTCGGGGGGTGAGCAGTTCTTC. Protein: CASSFSGGEQFF. This chain uses TRBV9 with TRBJ2-1, with 7 nucleotides matching TRBD2. Unmatched junction bases numbered 4, after V lost 4 bases and J lost 9 bases. Germline lookup yields CDR1 SGDLS and CDR2 YYNGEE. This CDR3 is built from 12 residues.

The chain carries TRBV4-1 and TRBJ2-7; 12 positions agree with TRBD1. Germline V gene lookup returns CDR1 MGHRA and CDR2 YSYEKL. With 2 bases clipped from V and 6 bases from J, the junction kept 5 bases outside the gene matches. This CDR3 spans 15 amino acids. The chain's CDR3 is CASSQPGTGGFEQYF. The CDR3 nucleotides read TGCGCCAGCAGCCAACCCGGGACAGGGGGCTTCGAGCAGTACTTC.

J is TRBJ1-2 and V is TRBV27, with D uncertain. The CDR3 is 13 amino acids. Per the germline V gene, CDR1 is MNHEY and CDR2 is SMNVEV (reference sequence). V dropped 0 bases and J dropped 6 bases, with 8 bases sitting between them. CDR3 DNA sequence: TGTGCCAGCAGTTTATCGTTACGCGATGGCTACACCTTC. Translated, it gives CASSLSLRDGYTF.

The V call is TRBV14, the J call TRBJ1-2; 10 nucleotides match TRBD1. This CDR3 region has 15 residues. From germline, CDR1 is SGHDN and CDR2 FVKESK. Germline trimming cut 5 bases from V and 2 bases from J; bases unmatched to any gene: 5. Written as DNA, the CDR3 is TGTGCCAGCAGCGAGGTGGGACAGGGGAACTATGGCTACACCTTC. It codes for CASSEVGQGNYGYTF.

This chain links TRBV28 with TRBJ2-1; TRBD2 matches 10 bases. This CDR3 comprises 17 residues. With 0 bases clipped from V and 3 bases from J, the junction kept 5 bases outside the gene matches. Germline V gene data show CDR1 as MDHEN and CDR2 as SYDVKM. The DNA of the CDR3 is TGTGCCAGCAGTTTATGGGCTAGCGGGAGATACTACAATGAGCAGTTCTTC. It is translated as CASSLWASGRYYNEQFF.

The V and J genes are TRBV7-9 and TRBJ2-7; 15 nucleotides agree with TRBD2. The V segment lost 5 bases and the J segment 1 base; nucleotides outside the gene matches: 6. This CDR3 spans 17 amino acids. Germline values: CDR1 SEHNR, CDR2 FQNEAQ (reference sequence). CDR3 in DNA: TGTGCCAGCAGCCCGGGACTAGCGGGAGGACAGTCCTACGAGCAGTACTTC. Translating gives CASSPGLAGGQSYEQYF.

The chain is built from TRBV6-6 and TRBJ1-2; no definite D call. Germline-derived CDR1 and CDR2 are MNHNY and SVGAGI (reference sequence). CDR3 size: 16 residues. Trimming pared 0 bases from V and 1 base from J, leaving 12 bases between. The CDR3 region has the DNA TGTGCCAGCAGTTACTCATTAGAGGGCCTTAACTATGGCTACACCTTC. Protein product: CASSYSLEGLNYGYTF.

This chain uses TRBV29-1 with TRBJ1-2; 7 bases map to TRBD1. The CDR3 sequence is 15 residues long. V was clipped by 6 bases and J by 0 bases; unmatched bases: 10. Germline CDR1 and CDR2: SQVTM and ANQGSEA. DNA of the CDR3: TGCAGCGTCCTCAATACAGGGGTTACTAACTATGGCTACACCTTC. Protein: CSVLNTGVTNYGYTF.

V gene TRBV6-5 combines with J gene TRBJ1-4; 7 positions agree with TRBD1. The ends lost 6 bases at V and 7 bases at J; junction bases unmatched: 8. Germline CDR1 reads MNHEY; CDR2 reads SVGAGI. CDR3 size: 14 residues. The CDR3 DNA follows: TGTGCCAGCAGCGGAGGGACAGCTTTTGAAAAACTGTTTTTT. As protein: CASSGGTAFEKLFF.